Listed here are 22 T cell receptor beta chains from one sample, sequenced in a study of beta chain features in type 1 diabetes. Expressed TCRB transcripts were sequenced because the isolated RNA had all been reverse transcribed beforehand. The assay was immunoSEQ multiplex PCR, and TCRdb's table has in-frame clones only and misses some. The repertoire holds hundreds of thousands of clones, less than 20% seen once, with approximately 0.099% in the top ten. The sample comprised naive CD4+ T cells from blood. All receptors derive from a man between 18 and 29 years old in good health.

This clone was recorded a few times. The chain couples TRBV7-2 to TRBJ2-7; maybe TRBD2 (6 bases). The CDR3 spans 15 residues. The germline gives CDR1 SGHTA, CDR2 FQGNSA. V lost 1 base, J lost 2 bases, and 12 bases lay in between. This CDR3 is CASSLVEGLTYEQYF. In DNA form, the CDR3 reads TGTGCCAGCAGCTTAGTGGAGGGGTTGACCTACGAGCAGTACTTC. The full variable domain, its missing parts supplied by reference TRBV7-2 and TRBJ2-7, is GAGVSQSPSNKVTEKGKDVELRCDPISGHTALYWYRQSLGQGLEFLIYFQGNSAPDKSGLPSDRFSAERTGGSVSTLTIQRTQQEDSAVYLCASSLVEGLTYEQYFGPGTRLTVT.

This clone turned up a few times. The rearrangement links TRBV7-9 to TRBJ2-5, with D unresolved. The CDR3 covers 16 residues. V was cut by 1 base and J by 3 bases, with 15 bases left in between. The germline gives CDR1 SEHNR, CDR2 FQNEAQ (reference sequence). The chain's CDR3 is CASSLGVSYRKETQYF. Here the CDR3 DNA reads TGTGCCAGCAGCTTAGGAGTCTCCTACCGCAAAGAGACCCAGTACTTC.

The V call is TRBV11-2, the J call TRBJ1-3; D not resolved. In germline, CDR1 is SGHAT, CDR2 FQNNGV. The length of the CDR3 is 11 residues. Between the trimmed V and J ends, which lost 5 bases and 6 bases, there was a span of 5 bases. CDR3 in amino acids: CASSRSNTIYF. The CDR3 DNA sequence: TGTGCCAGCAGCCGTTCAAACACCATATATTTT.

V and J are TRBV28 and TRBJ1-2; no reliable D call. V lost 7 bases and J 1 base, leaving 13 bases between the germline ends. Germline V lookup: CDR1 MDHEN, CDR2 SYDVKM. The CDR3 runs 14 residues. In DNA form, the CDR3 reads TGTGCCAGCATTTCAGGCATTTATAACTATGGCTACACCTTC. Translation: CASISGIYNYGYTF.

This clone has only one observation. The rearrangement joins TRBV6-5 to TRBJ2-1, with unresolved D. This CDR3 region has 15 residues. Germline CDR1 is MNHEY and CDR2 is SVGAGI. V lost 0 bases and J 7 bases, leaving 13 bases between the germline ends. The CDR3 region is CASSYSQKGGNEQFF. CDR3 nucleotides: TGTGCCAGCAGTTACTCTCAAAAAGGTGGGAATGAGCAGTTCTTC.

The chain has TRBV10-3 and TRBJ2-1; 9 nucleotides line up with TRBD1. Germline V gene sequence: CDR1 ENHRY, CDR2 SYGVKD. The V segment lost 4 bases and the J segment 4 bases; nucleotides outside the gene matches: 5. This CDR3 has 15 residues. The CDR3 coding sequence is TGTGCCATCAGTGCCGACAGGGGGGATTACAATGAGCAGTTCTTC. Encoded protein: CAISADRGDYNEQFF.

A few counts support this clone. This chain joins TRBV30 and TRBJ2-1; 9 bases are shared with TRBD2. The CDR3 is 14 residues long. From germline, CDR1 is GTSNPN and CDR2 SVGIG (reference sequence). V lost 5 bases to trimming and J lost 4 bases; unmatched junction nucleotides: 6. The CDR3 DNA follows: TGTGCCTGGGGCCCGGCGGGGGGGTACAATGAGCAGTTCTTC. This gives the protein CAWGPAGGYNEQFF.

The genes are TRBV18 and TRBJ2-3; a possible D gene is TRBD1 (5 bases). The CDR3 covers 13 residues. The germline gives CDR1 KGHSH, CDR2 LQKENI. V was trimmed by 6 bases and J by 7 bases, leaving 14 bases between them. Here the CDR3 reads CASSLDSYNTQYF. CDR3 bases: TGTGCCAGCTCCCTCGACAGCTACAATACGCAGTATTTT. Combining the CDR3 with reference TRBV18 and TRBJ2-3 gives the whole variable domain NAGVMQNPRHLVRRRGQEARLRCSPMKGHSHVYWYRQLPEEGLKFMVYLQKENIIDESGMPKERFSAEFPKEGPSILRIQQVVRGDSAAYFCASSLDSYNTQYFGPGTRLTVL.

The rearrangement uses TRBV7-2 and TRBJ1-1; no reliable D call. The CDR3 covers 15 residues. The V end lost 5 bases, the J end lost 1 base, and 14 bases lay between the germline ends. Looked up from germline, CDR1 is SGHTA and CDR2 is FQGNSA. The CDR3 spells CASSPSGGTNTEAFF. Here the CDR3 DNA reads TGTGCCAGCAGCCCGTCAGGTGGCACGAACACTGAAGCTTTCTTT.

The chain recombines TRBV2 with TRBJ2-2; D is possibly TRBD1 (5 bases). Trimming left V 3 bases short and J 6 bases short, with 11 bases between. Germline CDR1 reads SNHLY; CDR2 reads FYNNEI. This CDR3 has 14 amino acids. CDR3 in amino acids: CASSDVGPAGELFF. The CDR3 DNA reads as TGTGCCAGCAGTGACGTGGGGCCGGCCGGGGAGCTGTTTTTT.

The rearrangement links TRBV4-3 to TRBJ2-5; 7 bases are a match to TRBD1. The V gene end was trimmed by 1 base and the J gene end by 3 bases; junction bases not matched to a gene: 5. This CDR3 is built from 15 residues. From germline, CDR1 is LGHNA and CDR2 YSLEER. The CDR3 DNA reads TGCGCCAGCAGCCAAGTAAACAGGGGCGAAGAGACCCAGTACTTC. As protein: CASSQVNRGEETQYF.

This clone was seen a handful of times. The chain is built from TRBV28 and TRBJ2-2; possible D gene TRBD2, 6 bases. The germline V gene has CDR1 MDHEN and CDR2 SYDVKM. The CDR3 consists of 18 residues. The V gene lost 6 bases and the J gene lost 1 base, with 21 bases spanning the gap. The CDR3 spells CASSPGGWDGQNTGELFF. Here the CDR3 DNA reads TGTGCCAGCAGCCCCGGGGGATGGGACGGACAGAACACCGGGGAGCTGTTTTTT. Full variable domain (rest looked up from reference TRBV28 and TRBJ2-2): DVKVTQSSRYLVKRTGEKVFLECVQDMDHENMFWYRQDPGLGLRLIYFSYDVKMKEKGDIPEGYSVSREKKERFSLILESASTNQTSMYLCASSPGGWDGQNTGELFFGEGSRLTVL.

This clone was detected only a few times. This may be a read error, as it is one base from a much larger clone. Other DNA sequences in this specimen translate into the identical CDR3. The chain combines TRBV5-4 with TRBJ2-7; D is unresolved. The V gene's germline CDR1 is SGHNT and CDR2 YYREEE (reference sequence). Trimming took 2 bases from V and 2 from J, leaving 2 bases between them. The CDR3 sequence is 11 residues long. DNA for the CDR3: TGTGCCAGCAGCTTAGCCTACGAGCAGTACTTC. It encodes CASSLAYEQYF.

This clone was detected a few times. The chain uses TRBV7-3 and TRBJ2-1; D might be TRBD1 (6 bases). V was clipped by 4 bases and J by 5 bases, with 12 bases between them. The germline CDR1 and CDR2 sequences are SGHTA and FQGTGA. This CDR3 region has 14 residues. The CDR3 sequence: CASSSGQSHNEQFF. DNA for the CDR3: TGTGCCAGCAGCTCCGGACAGAGCCACAATGAGCAGTTCTTC.

The chain is built from TRBV29-1 and TRBJ1-4; no firm D call. Looked up from germline, CDR1 is SQVTM and CDR2 is ANQGSEA. This CDR3 spans 13 amino acids. V dropped 4 bases and J dropped 8 bases, with 14 bases sitting between them. CDR3 protein: CSVAQQRREKLFF. The CDR3 DNA sequence: TGCAGCGTTGCCCAACAGCGGCGAGAAAAACTGTTTTTT.

The chain links TRBV20-1 to TRBJ1-2; the D gene is possibly TRBD1 (5 bases). The CDR3 spans 11 residues. The germline V gene has CDR1 DFQATT and CDR2 SNEGSKA (reference sequence). V lost 3 bases to trimming and J lost 3 bases, with 5 bases between them. The CDR3 is CSARTDYGYTF. The CDR3 DNA sequence: TGCAGTGCTAGGACAGACTATGGCTACACCTTC.

V is TRBV15 and J is TRBJ1-5; possible D gene TRBD1, 6 bases. CDR3 length: 16 amino acids. CDR1 is LNHNV, CDR2 YYDKDF, per germline (reference sequence). The V gene lost 4 bases and the J gene lost 4 bases, with 17 bases spanning the gap. Written as DNA, the CDR3 is TGTGCCACCAGCAATCCAGGGGTGGTTTTGAATCAGCCCCAGCATTTT. It yields the protein CATSNPGVVLNQPQHF.

The V gene is TRBV7-2, the J gene TRBJ2-3, with 9 bases matching TRBD2. Germline V lookup: CDR1 SGHTA, CDR2 FQGNSA. Losses at the gene ends were 1 base for V and 5 bases for J; bases not matched to a gene: 7. CDR3 length: 16 amino acids. This chain's CDR3 is CASSLGAGGLRDTQYF. CDR3 nucleotides: TGTGCCAGCAGCTTAGGAGCGGGAGGTTTGAGAGATACGCAGTATTTT. Looking up the rest from reference TRBV7-2 and TRBJ2-3 gives the full variable domain: GAGVSQSPSNKVTEKGKDVELRCDPISGHTALYWYRQSLGQGLEFLIYFQGNSAPDKSGLPSDRFSAERTGGSVSTLTIQRTQQEDSAVYLCASSLGAGGLRDTQYFGPGTRLTVL.

This clone showed up just a few times. The chain couples TRBV18 to TRBJ1-1, with a weak D call TRBD1 (6 bases). Germline loops: CDR1 KGHSH, CDR2 LQKENI. V lost 2 bases, J lost 5 bases, and 12 bases lay in between. The CDR3 runs to 14 residues. This CDR3 reads CASSPYRVETEAFF. The CDR3 DNA reads as TGTGCCAGCTCACCATACAGGGTTGAGACTGAAGCTTTCTTT.

This clone was picked up a small number of times. The J gene is TRBJ1-5, the V gene TRBV10-3, with a possible D match to TRBD1 (5 bases). CDR1 and CDR2 from the germline V gene are ENHRY and SYGVKD. The CDR3 spans 14 residues. Trimming cost V 4 bases and J 1 base, with 8 bases left between them. CDR3 bases: TGTGCCATCAGTGTCGACAGAAGCAATCAGCCCCAGCATTTT. It translates to CAISVDRSNQPQHF.

The sample holds a few counts of this clone. This sequence joins TRBV4-2 and TRBJ2-1; 12 bases match TRBD2. This CDR3 is 13 amino acids long. The V and J ends lost 6 bases and 7 bases, in that order; junction bases with no gene match: 1. Germline V gives CDR1 LGHNA, CDR2 YNFKEQ. The CDR3 bases are TGTGCCAGCAGACTAGCGGGAGGTAATGAGCAGTTCTTC. Its translation is CASRLAGGNEQFF.

The chain recombines TRBV10-3 with TRBJ1-2, with TRBD1 matching over 9 bases. The length of the CDR3 is 14 residues. Germline CDR1 is ENHRY and CDR2 is SYGVKD. V was clipped by 4 bases and J by 6 bases; unmatched bases: 6. The DNA of the CDR3 is TGTGCCATCAGTGCGGGACAGGGAAGGGATGGCTACACCTTC. Amino acids: CAISAGQGRDGYTF.